A selection of T cell receptor beta chains follows, all from one sample in a study of response to subunit inactivated influenza vaccine. One entry per CDR3 protein results from TCRdb running MiXCR on the RT-PCR reads. This sample has 750,000 to 850,000 distinct CDR3 sequences, with roughly 20% found just once. Sample: PBMCs from blood, taken roughly 5 days after vaccination. These receptors were collected from a man aged 45-65 years who received an inactivated influenza vaccine. The CDR3 runs from the conserved cysteine through the conserved F or W. D genes are given only for firm matches. Rows give clone size only sometimes, using once, few, many, or a class for an expanded clone.

CDR3 DNA: TGTGCCAGCAGTAGACTGACTAGCGGTACAGATACGCAGTATTTT
CDR3 protein: CASSRLTSGTDTQYF
clone size: -
V gene: TRBV2
J gene: TRBJ2-3
D gene: TRBD2

CDR3 DNA: TGCAGTGCTCCCAGACAGGTCACTGAGCAGTTCTTC
CDR3 protein: CSAPRQVTEQFF
clone size: many
V gene: TRBV20-1
J gene: TRBJ2-1
D gene: -

CDR3 DNA: TGTGCCAGCAGCCCAACGGTACTTCGGACTGAAGCTTTCTTT
CDR3 protein: CASSPTVLRTEAFF
clone size: -
V gene: TRBV7-2
J gene: TRBJ1-1
D gene: -

CDR3 DNA: TGTGACAGCAGCTTAACTAGCGGGAGTTCCTACAATGAGCAGTTCTTC
CDR3 protein: CDSSLTSGSSYNEQFF
clone size: once
V gene: TRBV7-3
J gene: TRBJ2-1
D gene: TRBD2

CDR3 DNA: TGTGCCAGCAGTTTAGGGGGCGCCTCTGGGGCCAACGTCCTGACTTTC
CDR3 protein: CASSLGGASGANVLTF
clone size: many
V gene: TRBV12-3/TRBV12-4
J gene: TRBJ2-6
D gene: -

CDR3 DNA: TGTGCCAGCAGTGGACAGACGAACACTGAAGCTTTCTTT
CDR3 protein: CASSGQTNTEAFF
clone size: many
V gene: TRBV12-3/TRBV12-4
J gene: TRBJ1-1
D gene: -

CDR3 DNA: TGTGCCAGCAGTGACTTGGGTGGCTACACCTTC
CDR3 protein: CASSDLGGYTF
clone size: -
V gene: TRBV25-1
J gene: TRBJ1-2
D gene: -

CDR3 DNA: TGTGCCCTCGGGGACACCGAAGAGACCCAGTACTTC
CDR3 protein: CALGDTEETQYF
clone size: -
V gene: TRBV2
J gene: TRBJ2-5
D gene: -

CDR3 DNA: TGTGCCAGCAGTAGGACAGGAAATCAGCCCCAGCATTTT
CDR3 protein: CASSRTGNQPQHF
clone size: many
V gene: TRBV12-3/TRBV12-4
J gene: TRBJ1-5
D gene: TRBD1

CDR3 DNA: TGTGCCAGCAGTCAGGGGCTCTCTGGAAACACCATATATTTT
CDR3 protein: CASSQGLSGNTIYF
clone size: many
V gene: TRBV12-3/TRBV12-4
J gene: TRBJ1-3
D gene: -

CDR3 DNA: TGCGCCAGCAGCTTTGGGGTTAGCGGGACTGGCACAGGAGAAACGCAGTATTTT
CDR3 protein: CASSFGVSGTGTGETQYF
clone size: -
V gene: TRBV5-1
J gene: TRBJ2-3
D gene: TRBD2

CDR3 DNA: TGTGCCATCAGTGACAGGGGACTAGCGGGGGTAGAAACCGGGGAGCTGTTTTTT
CDR3 protein: CAISDRGLAGVETGELFF
clone size: -
V gene: TRBV10-3
J gene: TRBJ2-2
D gene: TRBD2

CDR3 DNA: TGTGCCAGCAGTTTATGGGGAAATAGTCAGCCCCAGCATTTT
CDR3 protein: CASSLWGNSQPQHF
clone size: -
V gene: TRBV27
J gene: TRBJ1-5
D gene: -

CDR3 DNA: TGTGCCAGCAGCTTTACAGGTTTCGCCGATCCGCAGTATTTT
CDR3 protein: CASSFTGFADPQYF
clone size: few
V gene: TRBV7-9
J gene: TRBJ2-3
D gene: -

CDR3 DNA: TGTGCCAGCAGCTTAGGGGACAGGGGTAAGGAGCAGTACTTC
CDR3 protein: CASSLGDRGKEQYF
clone size: -
V gene: TRBV7-8
J gene: TRBJ2-7
D gene: TRBD1

CDR3 DNA: TGTGCCAGCAGTCGAACAGGGGAGACCTACGAGCAGTACTTC
CDR3 protein: CASSRTGETYEQYF
clone size: few
V gene: TRBV13
J gene: TRBJ2-7
D gene: TRBD1

CDR3 DNA: TGTGCCAGCAGTACAACGGGGGGCAGGAAAAACATTCAGTACTTC
CDR3 protein: CASSTTGGRKNIQYF
clone size: -
V gene: TRBV21-1
J gene: TRBJ2-4
D gene: -

CDR3 DNA: TGCGCCAGCAGCTTGGTAAGGGGGGCAGGATACAATGAGCAGTTCTTC
CDR3 protein: CASSLVRGAGYNEQFF
clone size: many
V gene: TRBV5-1
J gene: TRBJ2-1
D gene: -

CDR3 DNA: TGTGCCAGCAGCCCAAGACAGGGGAACGGGGAGCTGTTTTTT
CDR3 protein: CASSPRQGNGELFF
clone size: -
V gene: TRBV3-1
J gene: TRBJ2-2
D gene: TRBD1

CDR3 DNA: TGTGCCAGCAGTTACGGCCCGCGCGGTCAGCCCCAGCATTTT
CDR3 protein: CASSYGPRGQPQHF
clone size: few
V gene: TRBV6-5
J gene: TRBJ1-5
D gene: -

CDR3 DNA: TGTGCCAGCAGCCTCCAAACAGGGACCTACGAGCAGTACTTC
CDR3 protein: CASSLQTGTYEQYF
clone size: few
V gene: TRBV7-2
J gene: TRBJ2-7
D gene: -

CDR3 DNA: TGTGCCAGCGGGCTCTCGGCCGACGAGCAGTACTTC
CDR3 protein: CASGLSADEQYF
clone size: few
V gene: TRBV7-9
J gene: TRBJ2-7
D gene: -

CDR3 DNA: TGTGCCAGCAGTTACCTCCCACGGGGGGGGACCTACGAGCAGTACTTC
CDR3 protein: CASSYLPRGGTYEQYF
clone size: -
V gene: TRBV6-5
J gene: TRBJ2-7
D gene: TRBD2

CDR3 DNA: TGTGCCAGCCACAGAACGGGGAAGGATCTGCCCCAGCATTTT
CDR3 protein: CASHRTGKDLPQHF
clone size: few
V gene: TRBV5-8
J gene: TRBJ1-5
D gene: -

CDR3 DNA: TGTGCCATCAGTGAGGGAGACAGGGGGGCAGATACGCAGTATTTT
CDR3 protein: CAISEGDRGADTQYF
clone size: -
V gene: TRBV10-3
J gene: TRBJ2-3
D gene: TRBD1

CDR3 DNA: TGCGCCAGCAGCCAGATACCAGATCTGAACACTGAAGCTTTCTTT
CDR3 protein: CASSQIPDLNTEAFF
clone size: few
V gene: TRBV4-1
J gene: TRBJ1-1
D gene: -

CDR3 DNA: TGTGCCAGCAGCCCTATAGGCGGGAGCGATACGCAGTATTTT
CDR3 protein: CASSPIGGSDTQYF
clone size: -
V gene: TRBV6-4
J gene: TRBJ2-3
D gene: TRBD2

CDR3 DNA: TGCAGCGCTGTAACGGGGCGACGTGGCTTC
CDR3 protein: CSAVTGRRGF
clone size: many
V gene: TRBV29-1
J gene: TRBJ2-7
D gene: -

CDR3 DNA: TGTGCCAGCAGCGTAGCCTTTTCTCCAGATACGCAGTATTTT
CDR3 protein: CASSVAFSPDTQYF
clone size: few
V gene: TRBV9
J gene: TRBJ2-3
D gene: -

CDR3 DNA: TGCGCCAGCAGCTCCCAGGGAGGGGGGGCGCCAAACGAGCAGTACTTC
CDR3 protein: CASSSQGGGAPNEQYF
clone size: -
V gene: TRBV5-1
J gene: TRBJ2-7
D gene: -

CDR3 DNA: TGCGCCAGCAGCGTCGAGCCTAGCGGGTACAATGAGCAGTTCTTC
CDR3 protein: CASSVEPSGYNEQFF
clone size: -
V gene: TRBV5-1
J gene: TRBJ2-1
D gene: TRBD2

CDR3 DNA: TGCAGCGTTGTCGATCGCAGGGGAGACTACGAGCAGTACTTC
CDR3 protein: CSVVDRRGDYEQYF
clone size: many
V gene: TRBV29-1
J gene: TRBJ2-7
D gene: -

CDR3 DNA: TGTGCCAGCATCCCTTCGGGGGGTGGAAACACCATATATTTT
CDR3 protein: CASIPSGGGNTIYF
clone size: -
V gene: TRBV12-3/TRBV12-4
J gene: TRBJ1-3
D gene: -

CDR3 DNA: TGTGCCAGCAGTGGACAGGGGCCTTATGGCTACACCTTC
CDR3 protein: CASSGQGPYGYTF
clone size: -
V gene: TRBV6-1
J gene: TRBJ1-2
D gene: TRBD1

CDR3 DNA: TGCAGTGCTAGAGATCTATTTTCGCAACTAGCGGGGTTTGAGCAGTACTTC
CDR3 protein: CSARDLFSQLAGFEQYF
clone size: few
V gene: TRBV20-1
J gene: TRBJ2-7
D gene: TRBD2

CDR3 DNA: TGTGCCTGGAGTGTTTCGCGCAATCAGCCCCAGCATTTT
CDR3 protein: CAWSVSRNQPQHF
clone size: -
V gene: TRBV30
J gene: TRBJ1-5
D gene: -

CDR3 DNA: TGTGCCAGCAGCAGACAGGGCGAGTATACTGAAGCTTTCTTT
CDR3 protein: CASSRQGEYTEAFF
clone size: -
V gene: TRBV2
J gene: TRBJ1-1
D gene: TRBD1

CDR3 DNA: TGTGCCACCAGTGACCCCAGGGGGCGAGGCGGGGAGCTGTTTTTT
CDR3 protein: CATSDPRGRGGELFF
clone size: few
V gene: TRBV24-1
J gene: TRBJ2-2
D gene: TRBD1

CDR3 DNA: TGTGCCAGCCGTCCTGGGCGACAGATCTATGGCTACACCTTC
CDR3 protein: CASRPGRQIYGYTF
clone size: -
V gene: TRBV12-3/TRBV12-4
J gene: TRBJ1-2
D gene: -

CDR3 DNA: TGCGCCAGCAGCTTGGCCGTGGGGGCTTATGAAAAACTGTTTTTT
CDR3 protein: CASSLAVGAYEKLFF
clone size: -
V gene: TRBV5-1
J gene: TRBJ1-4
D gene: -

CDR3 DNA: TGCAGTGCCCCGCGGACTAGTTACAATGAGCAGTTCTTC
CDR3 protein: CSAPRTSYNEQFF
clone size: few
V gene: TRBV20-1
J gene: TRBJ2-1
D gene: TRBD2

CDR3 DNA: TGTGCCAGCAGAAGACCGGGCAGCGAGCAGTACTTC
CDR3 protein: CASRRPGSEQYF
clone size: -
V gene: TRBV6-5
J gene: TRBJ2-7
D gene: -

CDR3 DNA: TGTGCCAGCAGTTACTCGTGGGGACAGGGCACTGAAGCTTTCTTT
CDR3 protein: CASSYSWGQGTEAFF
clone size: many
V gene: TRBV6-5
J gene: TRBJ1-1
D gene: TRBD1